This is a list of T cell receptor beta chains from one sample in a study of cytomegalovirus exposure and HLA in healthy donors. Measured with immunoSEQ multiplex PCR; TCRdb has only the in-frame clones, and not every one. This sample has 120,000 to 150,000 clones, with roughly 92% found just once. Sequenced sample: PBMCs. The receptors originated from a man between 18 and 29 years old in good health and CMV-seronegative. The CDR3 runs from the conserved cysteine through the conserved F or W. A D gene is named only where the DNA matches it firmly. Expanded clones are given a class, and other clones once, few, many or no size at all.

j_call d_call clone_size v_call cdr3_aa cdr3_nt
TRBJ2-7 TRBD1 - TRBV4-1 CASSQWTGLGEQYF TGCGCCAGCAGCCAATGGACAGGATTGGGCGAGCAGTACTTC
TRBJ2-5 - - TRBV7-2 CASSLVGVKETQYF TGTGCCAGCAGCTTAGTAGGGGTGAAGGAGACCCAGTACTTC
TRBJ2-6 - - TRBV6-4 CASSHDSSGANVLTF TGTGCCAGCAGCCACGACAGCTCTGGGGCCAACGTCCTGACTTTC
TRBJ2-1 - - TRBV5-1 CASSLVRNEQFF TGCGCCAGCAGCTTGGTTCGGAATGAGCAGTTCTTC
TRBJ2-2 - - TRBV18 CASSPYQHDPGGHTGELFF TGTGCCAGCTCACCCTACCAACATGACCCAGGGGGGCACACCGGGGAGCTGTTTTTT
TRBJ2-5 TRBD2 - TRBV9 CASSVGLAGINRGGTEETQYF TGTGCCAGCAGCGTAGGACTAGCGGGGATCAATCGGGGAGGGACTGAAGAGACCCAGTACTTC
TRBJ2-1 TRBD2 - TRBV10-2 CASSGTSGIYYNEQFF TGCGCCAGCAGTGGGACTAGCGGGATTTACTACAATGAGCAGTTCTTC
TRBJ2-2 - - TRBV7-9 CASSIPRQFSGELFF TGTGCCAGCAGCATACCAAGACAGTTTAGCGGGGAGCTGTTTTTT
TRBJ1-2 TRBD1 - TRBV5-6 CASSWGTAPAHGYTF TGTGCCAGCAGCTGGGGGACAGCCCCGGCACATGGCTACACCTTC
TRBJ1-2 - - TRBV13 CASSLEGVSNYGYTF TGTGCCAGCAGCTTAGAGGGGGTGTCTAACTATGGCTACACCTTC
TRBJ1-1 - once TRBV14 CASSPPLVRGVNTEAFF TGTGCCAGCAGCCCCCCCCTGGTCAGGGGCGTGAACACTGAAGCTTTCTTT
TRBJ1-1 - - TRBV27 CASSSTVKGWSTEAFF TGTGCCAGCAGTTCGACAGTCAAAGGGTGGAGTACTGAAGCTTTCTTT
TRBJ1-1 TRBD1 - TRBV10-3 CAIRSTTGRFTEAFF TGTGCCATCAGGAGTACGACAGGGCGGTTCACTGAAGCTTTCTTT
TRBJ1-2 TRBD1 - TRBV9 CASSLGQGARDYGYTF TGTGCCAGCAGCCTTGGACAGGGGGCGCGGGACTATGGCTACACCTTC
TRBJ2-5 - - TRBV28 CASLLGGAETQYF TGTGCCAGCCTCCTAGGGGGGGCGGAGACCCAGTACTTC
TRBJ2-7 - - TRBV6-6 CASRATGYVEQYF TGTGCCAGCAGGGCGACAGGTTATGTCGAGCAGTACTTC
TRBJ2-5 TRBD2 few TRBV7-9 CASSSYSGSRVQETQYF TGTGCCAGCAGCTCATATAGCGGGAGCAGGGTTCAAGAGACCCAGTACTTC
TRBJ2-7 TRBD1 - TRBV10-3 CAISSGTGTYEQYF TGTGCCATCAGCTCCGGGACAGGGACCTACGAGCAGTACTTC
TRBJ1-1 - - TRBV7-2 CASSLASQGRTEAFF TGTGCCAGCAGCTTAGCTTCACAGGGTCGGACTGAAGCTTTCTTT
TRBJ2-7 - - TRBV2 CASRRQRTYEQYF TGTGCCAGCAGGAGACAGAGGACCTACGAGCAGTACTTC
TRBJ1-1 - - TRBV4-1 CASSQLQGLAEAFF TGCGCCAGCAGCCAACTGCAGGGGCTCGCTGAAGCTTTCTTT
TRBJ1-5 TRBD1 - TRBV7-2 CASSFQGDQPQHF TGTGCCAGCAGCTTCCAGGGGGATCAGCCCCAGCATTTT
TRBJ1-4 - once TRBV4-1 CASSQEEASGGANEKLFF TGCGCCAGCAGCCAAGAAGAGGCCTCGGGGGGAGCTAATGAAAAACTGTTTTTT
TRBJ2-1 TRBD2 - TRBV6-5 CASSRTSGLYNEQFF TGTGCCAGCAGTCGGACTAGCGGGCTTTACAATGAGCAGTTCTTC
TRBJ1-5 TRBD1 - TRBV4-2 CASSQTGGEDQPQHF TGTGCCAGCAGCCAGACAGGGGGCGAGGATCAGCCCCAGCATTTT
TRBJ1-5 - - TRBV27 CASSQSDRLGQPQHF TGTGCCAGCAGTCAAAGCGACCGTTTAGGTCAGCCCCAGCATTTT
TRBJ2-1 TRBD1 - TRBV11-1 CASGGQGYNEQFF TGTGCCAGCGGGGGACAGGGCTACAATGAGCAGTTCTTC
TRBJ1-4 - - TRBV4-1 CASSENVAVEKLFF TGCGCCAGCAGCGAAAATGTGGCGGTTGAAAAACTGTTTTTT
TRBJ2-4 - - TRBV6-5 CASRFQPGSKNIQYF TGTGCCAGCAGATTCCAACCCGGTTCCAAAAACATTCAGTACTTC
TRBJ1-5 TRBD1 few TRBV30 CAWNRGNVNQPQHF TGTGCCTGGAACAGGGGAAATGTCAATCAGCCCCAGCATTTT
TRBJ2-3 TRBD2 - TRBV7-9 CASSPWTSAIGPDTQYF TGTGCCAGCAGCCCATGGACTAGCGCTATTGGTCCAGATACGCAGTATTTT
TRBJ2-3 TRBD2 - TRBV5-1 CASSLFPGREGDTDTQYF TGCGCCAGCAGCTTGTTTCCCGGGCGGGAGGGGGACACAGATACGCAGTATTTT
TRBJ2-3 - - TRBV30 CAWSARADTQYF TGTGCCTGGAGTGCACGAGCAGATACGCAGTATTTT
TRBJ1-6 - - TRBV9 CASSKRQSNSPLHF TGTGCCAGCAGCAAGCGACAGAGCAATTCACCCCTCCACTTT
TRBJ1-2 - - TRBV6-6 CASSYSTGYGYTF TGTGCCAGCAGTTACTCGACGGGGTATGGCTACACCTTC
TRBJ2-7 - - TRBV30 CAWSVGYEQYF TGTGCCTGGAGTGTCGGTTACGAGCAGTACTTC
TRBJ2-1 TRBD2 - TRBV11-3 CASSRQLAGTPYNEQFF TGTGCCAGCAGCCGCCAACTAGCGGGTACCCCGTACAATGAGCAGTTCTTC
TRBJ2-5 - - TRBV7-2 CASSPRSVTKETQYF TGTGCCAGCAGCCCTAGGTCGGTTACCAAAGAGACCCAGTACTTC
TRBJ2-7 TRBD1 - TRBV6-1 CASRDDRVSEQYF TGTGCCAGCAGGGATGACAGGGTTTCGGAGCAGTACTTC
TRBJ2-3 TRBD2 - TRBV9 CASSVGTSSTDTQYF TGTGCCAGCAGCGTCGGGACTAGCAGCACAGATACGCAGTATTTT
TRBJ2-1 - - TRBV27 CASSRTPVRGFWEQFF TGTGCCAGCAGCCGTACGCCGGTGAGAGGGTTTTGGGAGCAGTTCTTC
TRBJ2-3 TRBD2 - TRBV30 CAWSFGGRVTDTQYF TGTGCCTGGAGTTTCGGCGGGAGGGTCACAGATACGCAGTATTTT